This TCR beta chain was recorded in a study of blood T cell repertoires in COVID-19. Across the whole study: COVID-19 samples from acute and convalescent phases originated in the United States, Italy and Spain. Sources were T cells, B-cell-depleted T cells, or PBMCs; the material itself was cDNA or gDNA.

The method was immunoSEQ multiplex PCR; TCRdb's version includes in-frame clones alone and lacks a portion of them. The sample has 110,000 to 150,000 clones, approximately 89% seen once. The CDR3 runs 15 residues. Germline V gene lookup returns CDR1 LNHDA and CDR2 SQIVND (reference sequence). With 3 bases removed from V and 4 bases from J, the gap between germline ends came to 14 bases. The TCR comes from a woman in her fifties or sixties with acute or convalescent COVID-19. The chain uses TRBV19 and TRBJ2-3; D might be TRBD1 (6 bases). The sample taken for sequencing was peripheral blood. CDR3 nucleotides: TGTGCCAGTAGTATCGGCAGGGGTATTTCAGATACGCAGTATTTT. Amino acids: CASSIGRGISDTQYF. Looking up the rest from reference TRBV19 and TRBJ2-3 gives the full variable domain: DGGITQSPKYLFRKEGQNVTLSCEQNLNHDAMYWYRQDPGQGLRLIYYSQIVNDFQKGDIAEGYSVSREKKESFPLTVTSAQKNPTAFYLCASSIGRGISDTQYFGPGTRLTVL.